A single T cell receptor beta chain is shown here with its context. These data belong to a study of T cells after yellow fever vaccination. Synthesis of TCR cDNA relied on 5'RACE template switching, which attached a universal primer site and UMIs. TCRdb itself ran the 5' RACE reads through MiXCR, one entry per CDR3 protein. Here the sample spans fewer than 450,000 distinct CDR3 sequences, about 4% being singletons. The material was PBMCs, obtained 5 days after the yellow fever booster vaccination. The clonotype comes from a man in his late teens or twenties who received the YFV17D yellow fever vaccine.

CDR3: CASSFTLNQPQHF. The DNA of the CDR3 is TGTGCCAGCAGTTTTACCCTCAATCAGCCCCAGCATTTT. The chain carries TRBV6-2 or TRBV6-3 and TRBJ1-5; D not certain. V lost 4 bases to trimming and J lost 3 bases, with 7 bases between them. This CDR3 has 13 amino acids. CDR1 is MNHEY and CDR2 is SVGEGT in the germline V gene.